This entry describes one TCR beta chain. CDR3 length: 18 amino acids. J was trimmed by 0 bases and V by 5 bases; bases with no gene match: 11. Germline V gene lookup returns CDR1 SGHVS and CDR2 FNYEAQ. These data originate in a study of blood T cell repertoires in COVID-19. Study details: From the United States, Italy and Spain came samples of acute and convalescent COVID-19.

Profiled with immunoSEQ multiplex PCR; TCRdb holds only in-frame clones, not every one. The table has about 220,000 clones, approximately 83% seen once. This TCR was sampled from a woman in her 30s who had recovered from COVID-19. Material for sequencing was peripheral blood. The rearrangement uses TRBV7-6 and TRBJ2-7; 12 bases match TRBD2. CDR3: CASSLGTSGRLSSYEQYF. CDR3 nucleotide sequence: TGTGCCAGCAGCCTAGGGACTAGCGGGCGACTAAGCTCCTACGAGCAGTACTTC.